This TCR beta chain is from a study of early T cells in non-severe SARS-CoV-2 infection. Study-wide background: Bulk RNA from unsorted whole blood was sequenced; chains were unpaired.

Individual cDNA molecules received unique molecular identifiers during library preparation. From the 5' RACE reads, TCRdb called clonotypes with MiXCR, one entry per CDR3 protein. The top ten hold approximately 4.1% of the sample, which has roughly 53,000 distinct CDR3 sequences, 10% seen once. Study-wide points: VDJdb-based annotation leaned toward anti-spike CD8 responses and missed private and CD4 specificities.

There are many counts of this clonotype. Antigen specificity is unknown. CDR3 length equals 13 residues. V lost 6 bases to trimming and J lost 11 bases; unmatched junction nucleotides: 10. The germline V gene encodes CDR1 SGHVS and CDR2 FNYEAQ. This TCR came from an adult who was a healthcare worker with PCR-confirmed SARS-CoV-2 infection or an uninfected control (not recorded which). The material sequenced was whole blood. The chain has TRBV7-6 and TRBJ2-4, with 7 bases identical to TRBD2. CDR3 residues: CASSQGEGRFQYF. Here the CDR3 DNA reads TGTGCCAGCAGTCAAGGGGAGGGAAGGTTTCAGTACTTC.